This record looks at one TCR beta chain sequence and its context. This clone was seen more than once but under ten times. The antigen it binds to is not known. No base-level quality is on record; no much larger clone is a single base apart. Healthy HIV-negative adults with no recently reported acute infections or vaccinations were included as donors. All donors were Caucasian adults living in Nashville, Tennessee, USA. CD4+ T cells were enriched by magnetic negative selection; naive cells were then positively selected on CD45RA, and the negative fraction formed the memory subset. Blood was obtained by leukapheresis, after which PBMCs were separated by Ficoll-Histopaque density gradient centrifugation and cryopreserved in liquid nitrogen vapor phase. Analytical flow cytometry was used to check the purity and quantity of every magnetically sorted T cell population. From each sorted fraction, genomic DNA was isolated and quantified by UV absorbance on a Nanodrop 2000c.

The data derive from a study of shared clonotypes between healthy human individuals (dated by TCRdb to the early 2020s). In the study overall: The cohort comprised a couple of women and a few men aged 18 to 49 years. To increase sequencing depth and limit assay-specific biases, TCR repertoire library preparation and sequencing were carried out by different laboratories using diverse techniques. The study deeply sequenced blood TCR repertoires of five healthy adults to estimate repertoire size and the extent of clonotype sharing between individuals. For each donor, three plates each were used for CD4 naive and CD4 memory, two plates were used for CD8 naive, and one plate was used for CD8 memory. Between about 0.9 and 10 billion PBMCs per donor were obtained by leukapheresis.

Using the deep immunoSEQ assay, multiplex PCR amplified TCR CDR3 regions from genomic DNA. Extracted genomic DNA from each cell subset was spread evenly across all wells of several immunoSEQ 96-well plates, with each plate serving as a replicate. For sorted subsets, approximately 0.2 ug of genomic DNA, equivalent to 30,000 or so T cell genomes, went into each replicate PCR. Purified libraries were quantified with a Qubit 3.0 fluorometer, sized on a Bioanalyzer 2100, and re-quantified with the KAPA Library Quantification kit. Every immunoSEQ 96-well plate was sequenced on a dedicated single-read 150-cycle Illumina NextSeq 550 flow cell. For the original study's pipeline: Because the immunoSEQ output included only junctional sequences and no quality scores, the filtering could not be the same as the filtering used for full-length reads. To assign V/J genes and CDR3, sequences were annotated against IMGT germline references using PyIR, a Python wrapper for IgBLAST v1.9. Reads were removed for weak V/J assignments (E-value above 1e-6), missing CDR3, stop codons, out-of-frame junctions, or ambiguous translated residues. V3J clonotypes were defined as sequences sharing the same inferred V gene, J gene, and CDR3 amino acid sequence. The percentage overlap between two repertoires was calculated by dividing the number of shared unique clonotypes by the size of the smaller repertoire. Repertoire richness was assessed with RTK rarefaction, the Chao1 estimator, and Recon v2.1 estimates of unobserved clonotypes. For all TCRbeta clonotypes obtained by the gDNA method from four donors, generation probabilities were computed with OLGA. In TCRdb, the immuneACCESS table is reduced to in-frame sequences with V and J assigned. These tables do not hold every clone; where another copy was compared, an unresolved V gene accounts for under half, and the others remain unexplained. V, J and clone size are taken as reported in that table, and D and trimming were inferred from the DNA itself. This sample has about 710,000 clones in its table, and around 73% of those were observed once. The top ten clones comprise 1.5% to 2% of the sample.

Paper-wide results and their limitations: Clonotypes shared by all four sorted-subset donors showed higher generation probabilities than non-shared clonotypes. Sampling was restricted to blood, and TCR repertoires in tissue are likely to differ from TCR repertoires in blood. The small number of donors limited the genetic and exposure-history diversity represented. Naive subsets generally had larger estimated clonotype richness than memory subsets did. Based on pairwise subsampling, the degree of clonotype sharing among donors was expected to be affected by sequencing depth. Roughly 5% of naive CD4, roughly 3.6% of naive CD8, 2.3% of memory CD4, and 0.35% to 0.5% of memory CD8 clonotypes were shared across a few donors. Even with the large sequencing depth, rarefaction of the sorted-subset datasets indicated that sequencing was incomplete.

CDR3 length: 13 amino acids, cysteine to phenylalanine. The only DNA kept is the CDR3, 39 bases in frame from the first base. The germline V gene yields SGHDN for CDR1 and FVKESK for CDR2. Trimming takes 4 bases from V and 9 bases from J, and the germline ends sit 13 bases apart. Source material: memory CD4+ T cells sorted from blood. The cell subset or site label, as the study defines it: CD45RA-negative fraction. This TCR derives from a young woman in good health. The rearranged segments are TRBV14 and TRBJ2-1; the D gene is perhaps TRBD2, on 5 matching bases. The nucleotide sequence is TGTGCCAGCAGCCCGGCGCGGGTTGGTGAGCAGTTCTTC. Its protein is CASSPARVGEQFF.